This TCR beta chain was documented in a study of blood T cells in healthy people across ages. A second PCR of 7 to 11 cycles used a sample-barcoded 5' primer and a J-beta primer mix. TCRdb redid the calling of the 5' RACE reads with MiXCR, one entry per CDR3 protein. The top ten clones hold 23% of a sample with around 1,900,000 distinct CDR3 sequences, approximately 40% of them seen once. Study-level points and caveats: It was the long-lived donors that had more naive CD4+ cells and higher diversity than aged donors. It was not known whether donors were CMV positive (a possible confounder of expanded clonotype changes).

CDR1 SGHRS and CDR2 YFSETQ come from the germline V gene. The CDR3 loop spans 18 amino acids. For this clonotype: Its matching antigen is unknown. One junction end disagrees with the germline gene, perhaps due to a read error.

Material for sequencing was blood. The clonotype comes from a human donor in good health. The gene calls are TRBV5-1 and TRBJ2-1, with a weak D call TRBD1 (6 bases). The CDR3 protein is CTSSLVTLQGEGGNEQFF. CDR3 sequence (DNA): TGCACCAGCAGCTTGGTCACCCTACAGGGAGAGGGTGGCAATGAGCAGTTCTTC.